The next 8 T cell receptor beta chains were all read from a single sample in a study of cytomegalovirus exposure and HLA in healthy donors. The PCR contained 60 Vbeta and 13 Jbeta primers. This table comes from immunoSEQ multiplex PCR, and its TCRdb copy is limited to in-frame clones, with some not included. The sample lists about 170,000 clones, more than 80% occurring once. Sequenced sample: PBMCs. These receptors were collected from a woman aged 18 to 35 in good health and CMV-seronegative.

The gene calls are TRBV6-5 and TRBJ1-1; TRBD1 aligns across 10 bases. V dropped 0 bases and J dropped 5; count of bases not matched to a gene: 6. This CDR3 has 16 residues. Germline V gene lookup returns CDR1 MNHEY and CDR2 SVGAGI. CDR3 amino acids: CASSYSIGQGGTEAFF. The CDR3 bases are TGTGCCAGCAGTTACTCGATCGGACAGGGGGGAACTGAAGCTTTCTTT.

The J gene is TRBJ1-1, the V gene TRBV6-5; TRBD1 might be the D (6 bases). This CDR3 has 11 amino acids. The V gene's germline CDR1 is MNHEY and CDR2 SVGAGI. Trimming stripped 6 bases from V and 11 bases from J, with 13 bases between. Here the CDR3 DNA reads TGTGCCAGCAGCCAAGGGGGTCCGGCTTTCTTT. Its protein product is CASSQGGPAFF.

V is TRBV11-3 and J is TRBJ2-1, with 11 bases matching TRBD2. CDR1 and CDR2 (germline): SGHNT, YENEEA. The CDR3 spans 16 residues. With 0 bases clipped from V and 5 bases from J, the junction kept 3 bases outside the gene matches. In nucleotides, the CDR3 is TGTGCCAGCAGCTTAGAGGTGGGACTAGCGGACAATGAGCAGTTCTTC. It yields the protein CASSLEVGLADNEQFF. Full variable domain (missing parts from reference TRBV11-3 and TRBJ2-1): EAGVVQSPRYKIIEKKQPVAFWCNPISGHNTLYWYLQNLGQGPELLIRYENEEAVDDSQLPKDRFSAERLKGVDSTLKIQPAELGDSAVYLCASSLEVGLADNEQFFGPGTRLTVL.

This chain connects TRBV6-6 to TRBJ2-1, with TRBD2 matching 8 bases. Germline V gene data show CDR1 as MNHNY and CDR2 as SVGAGI (reference sequence). The CDR3 sequence is 16 residues long. Germline trimming cut 2 bases from V and 7 bases from J; bases unmatched to any gene: 10. CDR3 amino acids: CASSYRPGTRANEQFF. The CDR3 bases are TGTGCCAGCAGTTACCGGCCGGGGACTAGGGCGAATGAGCAGTTCTTC.

The chain employs TRBV7-2 and TRBJ2-3; possibly TRBD2 for D (5 bases). Between the trimmed V and J ends, which lost 5 bases and 4 bases, there was a span of 16 bases. This CDR3 is 15 amino acids long. Germline V gene data show CDR1 as SGHTA and CDR2 as FQGNSA. Here the CDR3 reads CASSEGLQPADTQYF. The CDR3 region has the DNA TGTGCCAGCAGCGAGGGTCTTCAGCCGGCAGATACGCAGTATTTT.

The chain uses TRBV18 and TRBJ2-1, with 7 bases matching TRBD2. Germline trimming cut 8 bases from V and 13 bases from J; bases unmatched to any gene: 17. This CDR3 has 14 residues. CDR1 KGHSH and CDR2 LQKENI come from the germline V gene. CDR3 region: CASLPGASGISQFF. The CDR3 nucleotides read TGTGCCAGCCTTCCCGGGGCCAGCGGGATTTCCCAGTTCTTC.

This clone was detected a few times. The chain joins TRBV9 to TRBJ2-3, with D possibly TRBD2 on 5 matching bases. The V gene lost 4 bases and the J gene lost 4 bases, with 10 bases spanning the gap. Germline loops: CDR1 SGDLS, CDR2 YYNGEE. The length of the CDR3 is 13 residues. In DNA form, the CDR3 reads TGTGCCAGCAGCTCTACGGGATCAGATACGCAGTATTTT. Translating gives CASSSTGSDTQYF. Variable domain in full (rest from reference TRBV9 and TRBJ2-3): DSGVTQTPKHLITATGQRVTLRCSPRSGDLSVYWYQQSLDQGLQFLIQYYNGEERAKGNILERFSAQQFPDLHSELNLSSLELGDSALYFCASSSTGSDTQYFGPGTRLTVL.

The CDR3 DNA is TGTGCCAGCAGCGAGATAGGGGGGGACTACGAGCAGTACTTC. Its translation: CASSEIGGDYEQYF. This chain connects TRBV6-5 to TRBJ2-7; maybe TRBD2 (7 bases). CDR3 size: 14 residues. The germline CDR1 and CDR2 sequences are MNHEY and SVGAGI. The germline V and J ends were trimmed by 6 bases and 3 bases, with 15 bases remaining between them.